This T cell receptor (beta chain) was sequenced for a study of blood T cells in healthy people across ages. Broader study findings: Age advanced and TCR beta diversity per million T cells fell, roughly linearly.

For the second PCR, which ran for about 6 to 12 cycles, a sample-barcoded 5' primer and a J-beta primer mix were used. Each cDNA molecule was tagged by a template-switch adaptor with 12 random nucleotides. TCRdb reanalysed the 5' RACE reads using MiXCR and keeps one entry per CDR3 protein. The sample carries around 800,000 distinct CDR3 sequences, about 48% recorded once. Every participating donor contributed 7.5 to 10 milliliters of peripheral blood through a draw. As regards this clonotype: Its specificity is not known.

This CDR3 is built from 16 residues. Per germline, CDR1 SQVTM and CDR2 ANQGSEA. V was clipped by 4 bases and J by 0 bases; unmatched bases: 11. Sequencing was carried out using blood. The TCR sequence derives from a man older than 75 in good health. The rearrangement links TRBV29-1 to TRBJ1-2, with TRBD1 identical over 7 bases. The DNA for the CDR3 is TGCAGCGTTGGCGGAACAGGGGTCTCTTCTAACTATGGCTACACCTTC. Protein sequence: CSVGGTGVSSNYGYTF.